This is a list of T cell receptor beta chains from one sample in a study of cytomegalovirus exposure and HLA in healthy donors. Measured with immunoSEQ multiplex PCR; TCRdb has only the in-frame clones, and not every one. Among roughly 140,000 clones, 64% were seen once, and the ten largest hold about 3%. The sequencing sample was made of PBMCs. The source of these receptors is a woman younger than 45 in good health and CMV-seropositive. Both conserved end residues are part of each CDR3. D genes are given only for firm matches. The size field is filled for only some rows; it gives once, few, many or a size class.

CDR3 protein	CDR3 DNA	J gene	clone size	V gene	D gene
CASSESGASPRFF	TGCGCCAGCAGTGAGAGTGGGGCTAGTCCTCGGTTCTTC	TRBJ2-1	NA	TRBV10-1	NA
CASSGTGGDTEAFF	TGTGCCAGCAGCGGGACAGGGGGCGACACTGAAGCTTTCTTT	TRBJ1-1	NA	TRBV25-1	TRBD1
CASSAPGTGAGGTQYF	TGTGCCAGCAGCGCGCCCGGGACAGGGGCGGGTGGGACCCAGTACTTC	TRBJ2-5	NA	TRBV5-4	TRBD1
CASSETVCWSNQPQHF	TGTGCCAGCAGTGAAACGGTTTGTTGGAGCAATCAGCCCCAGCATTTT	TRBJ1-5	few	TRBV25-1	NA
CASSPERGSNYGYTF	TGTGCCAGCTCACCCGAACGAGGCAGTAACTATGGCTACACCTTC	TRBJ1-2	few	TRBV18	NA
CASSVVPLENPYNEQFF	TGTGCCAGCAGCGTAGTGCCACTAGAGAACCCCTACAATGAGCAGTTCTTC	TRBJ2-1	NA	TRBV7-6	NA
CAMGQGGTGELFF	TGTGCCATGGGACAGGGAGGAACCGGGGAGCTGTTTTTT	TRBJ2-2	NA	TRBV10-3	TRBD1
CASSSRGESTDTQYF	TGTGCCAGCAGCTCTAGAGGTGAAAGCACAGATACGCAGTATTTT	TRBJ2-3	NA	TRBV28	NA
CASNPRVGSGISTDTQYF	TGTGCCAGTAACCCAAGGGTGGGGAGCGGGATTAGCACAGATACGCAGTATTTT	TRBJ2-3	NA	TRBV19	TRBD2
CASSFGQGGGDTQYF	TGCGCCAGCAGCTTCGGACAGGGAGGGGGGGATACGCAGTATTTT	TRBJ2-3	NA	TRBV5-1	NA
CASSESAGGWNIQYF	TGCGCCAGCAGTGAGTCGGCGGGAGGCTGGAACATTCAGTACTTC	TRBJ2-4	once	TRBV10-1	TRBD2
CASSLAGRGYSNQPQHF	TGTGCCAGCAGCTTAGCCGGCAGGGGATATAGCAATCAGCCCCAGCATTTT	TRBJ1-5	few	TRBV11-2	NA
CASSPRLGETQYF	TGTGCCAGCTCACCACGACTGGGTGAGACCCAGTACTTC	TRBJ2-5	NA	TRBV18	NA
CASSPRVRYSPLHF	TGTGCCAGCAGCCCCAGGGTTAGGTATTCCCCCCTCCACTTT	TRBJ1-6	few	TRBV14	NA
CASSFRGWGYEQYF	TGCGCCAGCAGCTTTAGGGGGTGGGGCTACGAGCAGTACTTC	TRBJ2-7	NA	TRBV5-1	NA